This TCR beta chain was sequenced in a study of T cell repertoires in cytomegalovirus infection. Study as a whole: CMV infection and matching HLA type were both indicated by public TCR beta signatures.

Germline CDR1 is SGHVS and CDR2 is FNYEAQ. The CDR3 is made up of 13 amino acids. V gave up 10 bases and J gave up 7 bases, with 17 bases separating them. MiXCR, applied by TCRdb to the reads, yields one record per CDR3 protein. The repertoire includes 450,000 to 600,000 distinct CDR3 sequences, over 9% of them detected once, and 10% to 13% sits in the top ten. In this sample, this clonotype turned up many times. Its cognate antigen is unknown. General study results and limits: The response measured ex vivo was dominated by TCR beta clonotypes (HLA-C-restricted and CMV-specific). Pooled public TCR beta family frequency picked out CMV carriers with the relevant HLA.

This chain connects TRBV7-6 to TRBJ2-1; D is perhaps TRBD2 (5 bases). The receptor's source is a human donor in good health (CMV status not recorded). Some clones in this sample may be carry-over from other donors' samples. The material sequenced was PBMCs. CDR3 sequence: CATLVEGENEQFF. The CDR3 DNA sequence: TGTGCCACACTGGTTGAGGGTGAAAATGAGCAGTTCTTC.